This TCR beta chain was recorded in a study of beta chain features in type 1 diabetes. Every bit of the isolated RNA underwent reverse transcription, so sequencing read expressed TCRB transcripts. Sequencing used immunoSEQ multiplex PCR; TCRdb keeps in-frame clones, though not all of them. The sample lists 550,000 to 850,000 clones, roughly 13% occurring once. This clone was counted only a few times. Its target is unknown. The CDR3 is 14 amino acids. The germline CDR1 and CDR2 sequences are MNHNY and SVGAGI (reference sequence). V shed 3 bases and J shed 5 bases, with 13 bases lying between them. General study findings and limits: There was a moderate but significant shortening of TCRB CDR3s in all four CD4+ subsets of Type 1 diabetes patients.

V and J are TRBV6-6 and TRBJ2-5; the D is unclear. The TCR originated in a man aged 18-30 years with type 1 diabetes. Sequencing used naive CD4+ T cells from blood. Here the CDR3 reads CASSYPGVGETQYF. In nucleotides, the CDR3 is TGTGCCAGCAGTTATCCTGGGGTGGGTGAGACCCAGTACTTC.